Each of the 25 T cell receptor beta chains below was sequenced from the same sample in a study of cytomegalovirus exposure and HLA in healthy donors. PCR used 60 Vbeta primers and 13 Jbeta primers. Produced via immunoSEQ multiplex PCR; TCRdb's table is partial and in-frame only. The data contain around 130,000 clones, roughly 8.3% of them singletons. Sequenced sample: PBMCs. These receptors were taken from a man aged 40-49 years in good health and CMV-seronegative.

There are a few counts of this clone. The rearrangement links TRBV5-6 to TRBJ1-1; 10 bases align to TRBD1. The V and J ends lost 3 bases and 4 bases, in that order; junction bases with no gene match: 6. The CDR3 totals 15 residues. Germline V gives CDR1 SGHDT, CDR2 YYEEEE. The CDR3 DNA reads TGTGCCAGCAGCTGGGTGGACAGGGGGGGCACTGAAGCTTTCTTT. Translated, it gives CASSWVDRGGTEAFF.

J is TRBJ2-7 and V is TRBV4-1, with 7 bases fitting TRBD1. The germline V gene encodes CDR1 MGHRA and CDR2 YSYEKL. Unmatched junction bases numbered 2, after V lost 3 bases and J lost 3 bases. This CDR3 is built from 13 residues. The CDR3 DNA reads as TGCGCCAGCAGCCACGGACAGGACTACGAGCAGTACTTC. Amino acids: CASSHGQDYEQYF.

This clone was counted between two and nine times. The chain has TRBV7-6 and TRBJ2-5; 8 bases align to TRBD2. The ends lost 1 base at V and 5 bases at J; junction bases unmatched: 12. The CDR3 runs 17 residues. The V gene's germline CDR1 is SGHVS and CDR2 FNYEAQ. CDR3 nucleotides: TGTGCCAGCAGCTTAGAGACGGCGGGGGGCCGGTGGGAGACCCAGTACTTC. This codes for CASSLETAGGRWETQYF.

This chain joins TRBV18 and TRBJ1-6; TRBD1 aligns across 7 bases. CDR3 length: 16 amino acids. The germline gives CDR1 KGHSH, CDR2 LQKENI. V was clipped by 6 bases and J by 2 bases; unmatched bases: 7. For the CDR3, the DNA is TGTGCCAGCTCGTACAAGGGACAGACCTATAATTCACCCCTCCACTTT. Residues: CASSYKGQTYNSPLHF. The full variable domain, with the rest looked up from reference TRBV18 and TRBJ1-6, is NAGVMQNPRHLVRRRGQEARLRCSPMKGHSHVYWYRQLPEEGLKFMVYLQKENIIDESGMPKERFSAEFPKEGPSILRIQQVVRGDSAAYFCASSYKGQTYNSPLHFGNGTRLTVT.

This clone was counted only a few times. The chain carries TRBV14 and TRBJ1-1, with a possible D match to TRBD1 (5 bases). Germline V gives CDR1 SGHDN, CDR2 FVKESK. The CDR3 loop spans 15 amino acids. The germline V and J ends were trimmed by 4 bases and 0 bases, with 12 bases remaining between them. CDR3 in amino acids: CASSLGARLNTEAFF. The CDR3 region has the DNA TGTGCCAGCAGCCTTGGGGCACGGCTGAACACTGAAGCTTTCTTT.

For this clone: The CDR3 does not end in the conserved phenylalanine or tryptophan, so this is likely a read error. The chain couples TRBV6-5 to TRBJ1-2; D may be TRBD1 (6 bases). The CDR3 length is 14 residues. The V gene's germline CDR1 is MNHEY and CDR2 SVGAGI. V lost 1 base and J lost 2, with 8 bases in between. The CDR3 DNA is TGTGCCAGCAGTTACTATGGACAGAACTATGGCTACACCCTC. This gives the protein CASSYYGQNYGYTL.

J is TRBJ2-2 and V is TRBV29-1; D might be TRBD2 (6 bases). The V end was cut by 8 bases, the J end by 5 bases, with 12 bases between. Germline-derived CDR1 and CDR2 are SQVTM and ANQGSEA. This CDR3 spans 12 amino acids. The CDR3 is CSSLGGTGELFF. The CDR3 nucleotides are TGCAGCTCCCTAGGAGGGACCGGGGAGCTGTTTTTT.

The gene calls are TRBV5-4 and TRBJ2-1, with D tentatively TRBD2 (5 bases). This CDR3 has 14 residues. V was clipped by 3 bases and J by 2 bases, with 9 bases between them. Germline lookup yields CDR1 SGHNT and CDR2 YYREEE (reference sequence). CDR3 amino acids: CASSSRGTYNEQFF. The CDR3, as DNA: TGTGCCAGCAGCTCCCGAGGGACCTACAATGAGCAGTTCTTC.

V usage is TRBV5-4 and J usage is TRBJ2-7; 8 bases agree with TRBD1. CDR1 is SGHNT, CDR2 YYREEE, per germline (reference sequence). The V and J ends lost 3 bases and 5 bases, in that order; junction bases with no gene match: 7. This CDR3 spans 14 amino acids. In DNA, the CDR3 is TGTGCCAGCAGCTCCCCAGGGGGCCCTAACGAGCAGTACTTC. Protein sequence: CASSSPGGPNEQYF.

J is TRBJ2-3 and V is TRBV10-3; TRBD1 agrees at 7 bases. This CDR3 is built from 14 residues. Germline V gene data show CDR1 as ENHRY and CDR2 as SYGVKD. V gave up 7 bases and J gave up 2 bases; unmatched junction bases: 6. The CDR3 nucleotides read TGTGCCATCAAACCGGGACAGAACACAGATACGCAGTATTTT. Encoded protein: CAIKPGQNTDTQYF.

Worth noting for this clone: One end of the junction varies from germline; a read error may be responsible. The sample holds other DNA sequences that translate to the same CDR3. The chain employs TRBV5-6 and TRBJ2-3; D is possibly TRBD2 (7 bases). The germline V gene has CDR1 SGHDT and CDR2 YYEEEE. This CDR3 contains 13 residues. The CDR3 DNA reads as TGTGCCGGAGGGGGGGCTAACACAGATACACAGTATTTT. This gives the protein CAGGGANTDTQYF.

The chain combines TRBV9 with TRBJ1-2; D remains unclear. The CDR3 is 13 residues long. CDR1 is SGDLS and CDR2 is YYNGEE in the germline V gene. V was shortened by 4 bases and J by 4 bases, with 11 bases between the two germline ends. The CDR3 loop is CASSSPELYGYTF. DNA of the CDR3: TGTGCCAGCAGCTCCCCCGAGCTCTATGGCTACACCTTC.

This clone was observed a handful of times. Different DNA sequences within this sample yield the same CDR3. J is TRBJ1-1 and V is TRBV5-1; D remains unclear. V lost 0 bases and J lost 1, with 4 bases in between. The CDR3 runs to 13 residues. Germline CDR1 SGHRS, CDR2 YFSETQ. CDR3: CASSLAGNTEAFF. CDR3 DNA: TGCGCCAGCAGCTTGGCCGGGAACACTGAAGCTTTCTTT.

The chain recombines TRBV7-2 with TRBJ1-6; 7 bases align to TRBD1. Unmatched junction bases numbered 5, after V lost 6 bases and J lost 6 bases. The CDR3 contains 14 residues. In germline, CDR1 is SGHTA, CDR2 FQGNSA. CDR3 protein: CASRPTGPNSPLHF. Written as DNA, the CDR3 is TGTGCCAGCAGACCGACAGGGCCTAATTCACCCCTCCACTTT. The entire variable domain, with the rest obtained from reference TRBV7-2 and TRBJ1-6, is as follows: GAGVSQSPSNKVTEKGKDVELRCDPISGHTALYWYRQSLGQGLEFLIYFQGNSAPDKSGLPSDRFSAERTGGSVSTLTIQRTQQEDSAVYLCASRPTGPNSPLHFGNGTRLTVT.

This clone was seen a handful of times. V is TRBV6-5 and J is TRBJ2-7, with 10 bases that match TRBD1. The junction had 8 bases not matched to a gene; V was cut back by 4 bases and J by 2 bases. CDR1 and CDR2 from the germline V gene are MNHEY and SVGAGI. The CDR3 consists of 16 residues. This CDR3 reads CASSLTPGQGPYEQYF. DNA for the CDR3: TGTGCCAGCAGTTTAACTCCGGGACAGGGGCCCTACGAGCAGTACTTC.

The chain combines TRBV2 with TRBJ2-6, with a possible D match to TRBD2 (6 bases). Trimming cost V 8 bases and J 0 bases, with 17 bases left between them. The CDR3 has 17 amino acids. The germline CDR1 and CDR2 sequences are SNHLY and FYNNEI. As DNA, the CDR3 is TGTGCCAGCGGTCGGAGGGCTCAAAGCTCTGGGGCCAACGTCCTGACTTTC. It yields the protein CASGRRAQSSGANVLTF.

This clone turned up a few times. The chain couples TRBV7-9 to TRBJ2-2; 13 bases align to TRBD2. Germline V lookup: CDR1 SEHNR, CDR2 FQNEAQ (reference sequence). The CDR3 has 16 residues. V trimming: 5 bases; J trimming: 4 bases; junction bases outside the gene matches: 4. CDR3 in DNA: TGTGCCAGCAGCCTGGGGACTAGCGGGGTCACCGGGGAGCTGTTTTTT. This translates into CASSLGTSGVTGELFF.

V usage is TRBV7-9 and J usage is TRBJ1-2; 7 bases fit TRBD1. CDR1 and CDR2 from the germline V gene are SEHNR and FQNEAQ (reference sequence). V dropped 5 bases and J dropped 1; count of bases not matched to a gene: 4. The CDR3 has 14 amino acids. The CDR3 coding sequence is TGTGCCAGCAGCGTGGACAGGATTAACTATGGCTACACCTTC. Protein product: CASSVDRINYGYTF.

V is TRBV11-2 and J is TRBJ1-2, with a weak D call TRBD1 (5 bases). Per germline, CDR1 SGHAT and CDR2 FQNNGV. Trimming shortened V by 0 bases and J by 8 bases, and 16 bases separated the two germline ends. The CDR3 is 15 residues long. As DNA, the CDR3 is TGTGCCAGCAGCTTAGATTTCGGGCAGGGAGGCGGCTACACCTTC. It codes for CASSLDFGQGGGYTF. The complete variable domain, with remaining parts taken from reference TRBV11-2 and TRBJ1-2, reads EAGVAQSPRYKIIEKRQSVAFWCNPISGHATLYWYQQILGQGPKLLIQFQNNGVVDDSQLPKDRFSAERLKGVDSTLKIQPAKLEDSAVYLCASSLDFGQGGGYTFGSGTRLTVV.

The chain carries TRBV13 and TRBJ1-6, with TRBD1 as a possible D gene (5 bases). V lost 1 base and J lost 6, with 13 bases in between. This CDR3 spans 16 amino acids. CDR1 and CDR2 (germline): PRHDT, FYEKMQ (reference sequence). CDR3 in DNA: TGTGCCAGCAGCTTAGATTCAGGGAGGGGTAATTCACCCCTCCACTTT. Translated: CASSLDSGRGNSPLHF.

V usage is TRBV6-6 and J usage is TRBJ1-5; TRBD1 is a possible D gene (5 bases). The germline V gene has CDR1 MNHNY and CDR2 SVGAGI (reference sequence). This CDR3 spans 13 amino acids. V was pared by 4 bases and J by 4 bases, with 8 bases between. The CDR3 protein is CASSSTVNQPQHF. CDR3 DNA sequence: TGTGCCAGCAGTTCGACAGTTAATCAGCCCCAGCATTTT.

This clone was observed a handful of times. V and J are TRBV7-7 and TRBJ2-5; TRBD2 might be the D (5 bases). V was cut by 4 bases and J by 5 bases, with 11 bases left in between. The CDR3 has 13 residues. Germline CDR1 and CDR2: SSHAT and FNYEAQ (reference sequence). Here the CDR3 DNA reads TGTGCCAGCAGCTCAGAGAGGAGGGAGACCCAGTACTTC. Its translation is CASSSERRETQYF.

V gene TRBV5-1 combines with J gene TRBJ2-1, with D possibly TRBD2 on 5 matching bases. V dropped 5 bases and J dropped 7 bases, with 16 bases sitting between them. CDR3 length equals 14 residues. Germline-derived CDR1 and CDR2 are SGHRS and YFSETQ. This chain's CDR3 is CASSSHGVMNEQFF. DNA of the CDR3: TGCGCCAGCAGTAGTCACGGGGTTATGAATGAGCAGTTCTTC.

This clone was counted between two and nine times. One end of the junction varies from germline; a read error may be responsible. V gene TRBV10-1 combines with J gene TRBJ1-1; D call uncertain. The CDR3 contains 15 residues. Germline V gene sequence: CDR1 WNHNN, CDR2 SYGVQD (reference sequence). CDR3 amino acids: CASSESPGSYTEAFF. The CDR3 coding sequence is TGCGCCAGCAGCGAGTCCCCGGGGAGCTACACTGAAGCTTTCTTT.

This clone showed up just a few times. The chain carries TRBV11-2 and TRBJ2-1; D uncertain. This CDR3 spans 12 amino acids. V gave up 4 bases and J gave up 8 bases, with 9 bases separating them. In germline, CDR1 is SGHAT, CDR2 FQNNGV. CDR3 nucleotides: TGTGCCAGCAGCTCCGAGTTGGATGAGCAGTTCTTC. This encodes CASSSELDEQFF.